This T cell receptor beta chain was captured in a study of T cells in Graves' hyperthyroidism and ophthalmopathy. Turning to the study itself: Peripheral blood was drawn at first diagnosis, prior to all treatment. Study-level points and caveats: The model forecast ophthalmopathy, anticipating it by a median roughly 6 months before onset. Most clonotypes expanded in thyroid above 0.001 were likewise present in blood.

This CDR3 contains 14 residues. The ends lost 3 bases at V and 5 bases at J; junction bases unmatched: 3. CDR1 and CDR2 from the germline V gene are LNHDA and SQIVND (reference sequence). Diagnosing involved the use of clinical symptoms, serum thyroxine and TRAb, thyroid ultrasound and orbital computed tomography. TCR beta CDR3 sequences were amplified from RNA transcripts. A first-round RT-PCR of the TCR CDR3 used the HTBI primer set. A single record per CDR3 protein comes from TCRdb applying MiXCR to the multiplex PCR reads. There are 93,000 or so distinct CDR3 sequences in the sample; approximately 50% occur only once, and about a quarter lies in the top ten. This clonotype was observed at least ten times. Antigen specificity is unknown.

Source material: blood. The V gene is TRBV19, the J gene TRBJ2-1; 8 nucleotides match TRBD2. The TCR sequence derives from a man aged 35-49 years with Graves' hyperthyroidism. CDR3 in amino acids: CASSMTAGDNEQFF. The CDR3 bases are TGTGCCAGTAGTATGACAGCGGGAGACAATGAGCAGTTCTTC.